The subject of this entry is one T cell receptor (beta chain). Its target is not known. Trimming left V 3 bases short and J 1 base short, with 16 bases between. This CDR3 has 17 amino acids. Germline CDR1 WNHNN, CDR2 SYGVQD (reference sequence). The sample belongs to a study of graft-versus-host responses after intestinal transplantation. Study at large: Transplant types were multivisceral, liver-intestinal, or isolated intestinal. After anti-thymocyte globulin induction, recipients took tacrolimus and steroids for around three years. Regarding the study as a whole: Some patients had graft-donor T cell macrochimerism. In their allografts, the ratios of graft-versus-host to host-versus-graft T cell clones were high.

Produced via immunoSEQ multiplex PCR; TCRdb's table is partial and in-frame only. The table lists about 90,000 clones, approximately 92% of them singletons. The chain carries TRBV10-1 and TRBJ2-1, with D possibly TRBD2 on 5 matching bases. The source material was unstimulated CD4+ T cells sorted from spleen or lymph node cells, sampled before intestinal transplant. The source is a human donor who received an intestinal transplant. CDR3: CASSEGGGLYSYNEQFF. In DNA form, the CDR3 reads TGCGCCAGCAGTGAAGGAGGCGGGCTGTATTCCTACAATGAGCAGTTCTTC.